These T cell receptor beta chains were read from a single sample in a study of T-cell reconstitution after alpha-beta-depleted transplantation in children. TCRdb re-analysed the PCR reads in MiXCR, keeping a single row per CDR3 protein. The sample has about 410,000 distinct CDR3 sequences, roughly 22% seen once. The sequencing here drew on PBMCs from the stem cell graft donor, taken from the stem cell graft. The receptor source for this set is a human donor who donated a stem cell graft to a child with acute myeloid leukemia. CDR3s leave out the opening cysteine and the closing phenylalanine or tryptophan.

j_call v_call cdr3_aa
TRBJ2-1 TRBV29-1 SVVTGARQQF
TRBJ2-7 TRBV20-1 SAREGERSFSYEQY
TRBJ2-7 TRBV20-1 SADQLEQY
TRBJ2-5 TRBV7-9 ASSLSGTEETQY
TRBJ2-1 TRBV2 ASSQGVSGSWGEQF
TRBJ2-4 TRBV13 ASSHGRTGGKNIQY
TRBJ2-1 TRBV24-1 ATSRGDYYNEQF
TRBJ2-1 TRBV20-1 SANARVGNEQF
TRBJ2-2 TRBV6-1 ASNRQGTGELF
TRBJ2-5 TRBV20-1 SADPGLAGVGGKTQY
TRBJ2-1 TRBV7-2 ASSLAGLAGVGTQEQF
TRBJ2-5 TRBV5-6 ASSYLSGQETQY
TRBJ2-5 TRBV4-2 ASSHLGQGREETQY
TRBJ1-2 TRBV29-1 SVEEGRQGLTGGYT
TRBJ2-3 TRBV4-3 ASSQERLAGVTQY